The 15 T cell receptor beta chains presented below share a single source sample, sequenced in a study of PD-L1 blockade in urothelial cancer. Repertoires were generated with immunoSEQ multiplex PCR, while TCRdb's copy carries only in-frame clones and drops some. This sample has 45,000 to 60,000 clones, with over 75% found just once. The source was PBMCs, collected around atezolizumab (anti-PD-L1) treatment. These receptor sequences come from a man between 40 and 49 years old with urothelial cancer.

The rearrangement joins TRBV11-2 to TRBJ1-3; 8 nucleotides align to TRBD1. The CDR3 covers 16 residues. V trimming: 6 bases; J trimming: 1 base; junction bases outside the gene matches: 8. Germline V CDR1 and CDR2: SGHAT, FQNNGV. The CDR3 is CASRETGESSGNTIYF. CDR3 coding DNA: TGTGCCAGCAGGGAGACAGGGGAATCGTCTGGAAACACCATATATTTT.

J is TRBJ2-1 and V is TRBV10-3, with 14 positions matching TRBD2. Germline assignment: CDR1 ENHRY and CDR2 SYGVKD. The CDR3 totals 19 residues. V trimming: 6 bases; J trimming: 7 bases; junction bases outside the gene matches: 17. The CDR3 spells CAISSPLTSGRAYINEQFF. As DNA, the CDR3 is TGTGCCATCAGCTCGCCCCTGACTAGCGGGAGGGCCTATATAAATGAGCAGTTCTTC.

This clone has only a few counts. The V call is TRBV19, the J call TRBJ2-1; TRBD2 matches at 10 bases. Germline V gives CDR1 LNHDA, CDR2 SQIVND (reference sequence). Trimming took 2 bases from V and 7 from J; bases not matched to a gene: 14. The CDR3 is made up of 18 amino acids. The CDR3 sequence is CASSIPSGVSGRGNEQFF. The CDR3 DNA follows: TGTGCCAGTAGTATACCATCTGGGGTCAGCGGGAGGGGGAATGAGCAGTTCTTC.

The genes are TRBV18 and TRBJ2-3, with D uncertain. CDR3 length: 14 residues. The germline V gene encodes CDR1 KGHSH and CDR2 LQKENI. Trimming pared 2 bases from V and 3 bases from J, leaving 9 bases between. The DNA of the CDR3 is TGTGCCAGCTCACCAAATTTCGGGACAGATACGCAGTATTTT. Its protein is CASSPNFGTDTQYF.

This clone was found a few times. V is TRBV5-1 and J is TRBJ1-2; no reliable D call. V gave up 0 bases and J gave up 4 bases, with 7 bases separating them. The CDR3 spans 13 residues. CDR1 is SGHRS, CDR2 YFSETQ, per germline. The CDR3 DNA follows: TGCGCCAGCAGCTTGGCAGTCTCCTATGGCTACACCTTC. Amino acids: CASSLAVSYGYTF.

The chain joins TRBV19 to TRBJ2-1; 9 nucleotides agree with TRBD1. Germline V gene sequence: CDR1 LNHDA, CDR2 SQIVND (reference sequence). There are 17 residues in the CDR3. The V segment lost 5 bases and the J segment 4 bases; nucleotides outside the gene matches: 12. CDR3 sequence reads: CASSYRGRAREYNEQFF. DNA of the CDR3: TGTGCCAGTAGTTACAGGGGGCGAGCGCGGGAGTACAATGAGCAGTTCTTC. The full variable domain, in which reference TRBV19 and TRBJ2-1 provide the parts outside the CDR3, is DGGITQSPKYLFRKEGQNVTLSCEQNLNHDAMYWYRQDPGQGLRLIYYSQIVNDFQKGDIAEGYSVSREKKESFPLTVTSAQKNPTAFYLCASSYRGRAREYNEQFFGPGTRLTVL.

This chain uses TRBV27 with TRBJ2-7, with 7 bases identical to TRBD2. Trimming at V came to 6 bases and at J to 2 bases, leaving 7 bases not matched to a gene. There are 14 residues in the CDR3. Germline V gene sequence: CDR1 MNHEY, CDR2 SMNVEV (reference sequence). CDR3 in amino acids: CASRGSSGAYEQYF. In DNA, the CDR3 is TGTGCCAGCAGGGGCTCTAGCGGAGCCTACGAGCAGTACTTC.

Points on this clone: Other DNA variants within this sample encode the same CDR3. The CDR3 protein is CASSLDPSSGNTIYF. In DNA, the CDR3 is TGTGCCAGCAGCTTAGATCCTAGCTCTGGAAACACCATATATTTT. The genes are TRBV7-6 and TRBJ1-3; D unclear. The CDR3 has 15 amino acids. Germline V lookup: CDR1 SGHVS, CDR2 FNYEAQ. Trimming cost V 1 base and J 0 bases, with 7 bases left between them.

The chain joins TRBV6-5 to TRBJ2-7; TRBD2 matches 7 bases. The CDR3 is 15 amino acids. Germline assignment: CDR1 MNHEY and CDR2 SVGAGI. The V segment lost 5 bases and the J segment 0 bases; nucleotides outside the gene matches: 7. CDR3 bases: TGTGCCAGCAGTGTGCCGGGGGAGGGCTCCTACGAGCAGTACTTC. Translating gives CASSVPGEGSYEQYF.

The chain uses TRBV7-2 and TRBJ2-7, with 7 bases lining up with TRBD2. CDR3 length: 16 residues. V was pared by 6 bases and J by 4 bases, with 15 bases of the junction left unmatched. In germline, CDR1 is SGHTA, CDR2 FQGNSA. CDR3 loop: CASSSLRTSINYEQYF. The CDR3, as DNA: TGTGCCAGCAGTTCCTTACGGACTAGTATAAATTACGAGCAGTACTTC.

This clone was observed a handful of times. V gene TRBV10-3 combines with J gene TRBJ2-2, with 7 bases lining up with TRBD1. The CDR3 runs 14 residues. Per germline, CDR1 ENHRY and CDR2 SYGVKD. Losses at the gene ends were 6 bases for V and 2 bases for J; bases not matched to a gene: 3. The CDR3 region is CAIRGDSNTGELFF. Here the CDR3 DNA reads TGTGCCATCAGGGGGGACAGTAACACCGGGGAGCTGTTTTTT.

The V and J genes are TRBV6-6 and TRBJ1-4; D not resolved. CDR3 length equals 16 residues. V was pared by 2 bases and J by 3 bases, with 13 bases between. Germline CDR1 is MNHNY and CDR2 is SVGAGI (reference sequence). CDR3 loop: CASSYGSGRANEKLFF. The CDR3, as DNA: TGTGCCAGCAGTTACGGGTCGGGGAGAGCTAATGAAAAACTGTTTTTT.

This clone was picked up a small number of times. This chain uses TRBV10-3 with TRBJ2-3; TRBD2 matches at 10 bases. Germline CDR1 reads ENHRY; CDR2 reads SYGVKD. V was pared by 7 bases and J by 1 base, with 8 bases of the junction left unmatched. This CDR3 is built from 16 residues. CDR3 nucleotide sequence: TGTGCCATCATGAGGGGTGGGACTAGCGGCACAGATACGCAGTATTTT. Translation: CAIMRGGTSGTDTQYF.

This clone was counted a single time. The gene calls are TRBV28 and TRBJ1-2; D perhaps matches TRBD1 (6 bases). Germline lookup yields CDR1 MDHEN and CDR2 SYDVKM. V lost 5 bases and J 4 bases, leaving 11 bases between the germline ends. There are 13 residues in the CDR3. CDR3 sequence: CASSRQGTYGYTF. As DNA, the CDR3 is TGTGCCAGCAGTCGGCAGGGGACCTATGGCTACACCTTC.

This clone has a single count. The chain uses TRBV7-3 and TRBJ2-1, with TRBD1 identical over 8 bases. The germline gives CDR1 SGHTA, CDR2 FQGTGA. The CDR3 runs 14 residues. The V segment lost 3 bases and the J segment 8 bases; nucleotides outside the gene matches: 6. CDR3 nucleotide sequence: TGTGCCAGCAGCTTGGACAGGGAGGTAGATGAGCAGTTCTTC. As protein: CASSLDREVDEQFF.